The 25 T cell receptor beta chains in this list originate from one sample, sequenced in a study of blood T cell repertoires in COVID-19 (dated by TCRdb to the early 2020s). Libraries were built with the immunoSEQ multiplex PCR assay. The immuneACCESS repertoire file appears here via TCRdb, limited to in-frame rearrangements. These files lack a portion of the clones; in checked studies, under half of the deficit traces to unresolved V genes, and the cause of the others is not known. The sample contains roughly 100,000 clones, roughly 91% of them found a single time. Together, the top ten hold roughly 5% of the sample. The material sequenced was peripheral blood. These receptors were taken from a human donor in a cohort sampled during active COVID-19.

The V call is TRBV28, the J call TRBJ1-4; tentative D call: TRBD1 (5 bases). V shed 2 bases and J shed 4 bases, with 8 bases lying between them. Germline loops: CDR1 MDHEN, CDR2 SYDVKM. The CDR3 extends over 14 amino acids. The CDR3: CASSLGGYNEKLFF. The CDR3 nucleotides read TGTGCCAGCAGTTTAGGGGGGTATAATGAAAAACTGTTTTTT.

CDR3 bases: TGTGCCAGCAGCCAAGATCATAGGGAGACTGGCTACACCTTC. Translating it yields CASSQDHRETGYTF. The rearrangement links TRBV4-2 to TRBJ1-2; D not certain. There are 14 residues in the CDR3. Deletions cut 0 bases from V and 7 bases from J, with 12 bases between. Germline CDR1 LGHNA, CDR2 YNFKEQ.

The rearrangement uses TRBV28 and TRBJ2-2, with a tentative D call TRBD1 (5 bases). V was shortened by 7 bases and J by 2 bases, with 11 bases between the two germline ends. Germline assignment: CDR1 MDHEN and CDR2 SYDVKM. This CDR3 contains 14 residues. CDR3 region: CASKAGLNTGELFF. The CDR3 nucleotides read TGTGCCAGCAAGGCAGGGCTAAACACCGGGGAGCTGTTTTTT.

The chain uses TRBV28 and TRBJ2-4, with TRBD1 matching 8 bases. The J segment lost 8 bases and the V segment lost 5 bases, leaving 5 bases of the junction unmatched. Per germline, CDR1 MDHEN and CDR2 SYDVKM. The CDR3 loop spans 13 amino acids. CDR3 protein: CASSQGAWDIQYF. DNA for the CDR3: TGTGCCAGCAGTCAGGGGGCGTGGGACATTCAGTACTTC.

V is TRBV6-1 and J is TRBJ1-4; no firm D call. CDR1 is MNHNS and CDR2 is SASEGT in the germline V gene. The CDR3 extends over 18 amino acids. V was trimmed by 1 base and J by 0 bases, leaving 15 bases between them. CDR3 in amino acids: CASSEGMVAGATNEKLFF. CDR3 nucleotide sequence: TGTGCCAGCAGTGAAGGGATGGTGGCGGGCGCAACTAATGAAAAACTGTTTTTT.

V gene TRBV7-2 combines with J gene TRBJ1-5; D remains ambiguous. V gave up 1 base and J gave up 0 bases, with 7 bases separating them. Germline CDR1 and CDR2: SGHTA and FQGNSA. The CDR3 totals 15 residues. CDR3 DNA: TGTGCCAGCAGCTTAGGCCAGAATAGCAATCAGCCCCAGCATTTT. Protein sequence: CASSLGQNSNQPQHF.

The chain combines TRBV28 with TRBJ2-7; a possible D gene is TRBD2 (7 bases). V dropped 5 bases and J dropped 4 bases, with 21 bases sitting between them. The CDR3 is made up of 16 amino acids. The germline gives CDR1 MDHEN, CDR2 SYDVKM. The CDR3 loop is CASSLQLSGTTYEQYF. The DNA of the CDR3 is TGTGCCAGCAGTCTCCAACTCAGCGGGACAACGTACGAGCAGTACTTC.

This sequence joins TRBV15 and TRBJ1-1, with D perhaps matching TRBD1 (5 bases). The CDR3 extends over 16 amino acids. Trimming pared 3 bases from V and 0 bases from J, leaving 14 bases between. CDR1 and CDR2 (germline): LNHNV, YYDKDF (reference sequence). The CDR3 reads CATSRGLGKVNTEAFF. DNA for the CDR3: TGTGCCACCAGCAGGGGGCTGGGGAAGGTGAACACTGAAGCTTTCTTT.

The rearrangement links TRBV5-1 to TRBJ2-7, with 8 bases identical to TRBD1. CDR1 and CDR2 from the germline V gene are SGHRS and YFSETQ. This CDR3 region has 14 residues. Losses at the gene ends were 4 bases for V and 9 bases for J; bases not matched to a gene: 12. The CDR3 DNA reads TGCGCCAGCAGCCCCCTGGACAGGGCGGCAGCGCAGTACTTC. Its protein product is CASSPLDRAAAQYF. Supplemented by reference TRBV5-1 and TRBJ2-7, the full variable domain reads KAGVTQTPRYLIKTRGQQVTLSCSPISGHRSVSWYQQTPGQGLQFLFEYFSETQRNKGNFPGRFSGRQFSNSRSEMNVSTLELGDSALYLCASSPLDRAAAQYFGPGTRLTVT.

The chain uses TRBV4-1 and TRBJ1-1; D gene unclear. The germline V gene has CDR1 MGHRA and CDR2 YSYEKL. CDR3 length: 13 residues. Trimming removed 4 bases from V and 2 bases from J, with 8 bases in between. CDR3 loop: CASSPPGNTEAFF. In DNA, the CDR3 is TGCGCCAGCAGCCCCCCGGGAAACACTGAAGCTTTCTTT.

This rearrangement joins TRBV18 to TRBJ2-5; D unclear. Germline CDR1 is KGHSH and CDR2 is LQKENI. With 7 bases removed from V and 1 base from J, the gap between germline ends came to 10 bases. CDR3 size: 13 residues. In DNA, the CDR3 is TGTGCCAGCTTCAGGTCCAGCCAAGAGACCCAGTACTTC. Amino acids: CASFRSSQETQYF.

The chain is built from TRBV5-6 and TRBJ2-7; tentative D call: TRBD1 (6 bases). The germline CDR1 and CDR2 sequences are SGHDT and YYEEEE. The V and J ends lost 3 bases and 4 bases respectively, with 11 bases between them. CDR3 length equals 13 residues. The CDR3 reads CASSYGTTYEQYF. The CDR3 DNA follows: TGTGCCAGCAGCTACGGGACAACTTACGAGCAGTACTTC.

This chain uses TRBV19 with TRBJ1-1; D not certain. This CDR3 has 12 residues. Trimming cost V 10 bases and J 4 bases, with 13 bases left between them. The germline V gene has CDR1 LNHDA and CDR2 SQIVND (reference sequence). This CDR3 is CATGSSGTEAFF. The CDR3 DNA reads as TGTGCCACGGGGTCCTCGGGCACTGAAGCTTTCTTT.

The chain combines TRBV6-5 with TRBJ1-3, with 7 bases lining up with TRBD1. J lost 4 bases, V lost 6 bases, and 9 bases had no gene match. The CDR3 has 15 amino acids. The germline CDR1 and CDR2 sequences are MNHEY and SVGAGI. As DNA, the CDR3 is TGTGCCAGCAGAACAAGGGGGCCAGAGGGAAACACCATATATTTT. It translates to CASRTRGPEGNTIYF.

The rearrangement links TRBV5-1 to TRBJ2-7; 8 nucleotides match TRBD1. The CDR3 extends over 15 amino acids. V trimming: 0 bases; J trimming: 4 bases; junction bases outside the gene matches: 6. Germline V gene data show CDR1 as SGHRS and CDR2 as YFSETQ. The CDR3 DNA follows: TGCGCCAGCAGCTTGGGGGGACAGGAAGCTTACGAGCAGTACTTC. Protein product: CASSLGGQEAYEQYF.

J is TRBJ2-1 and V is TRBV7-8; 8 bases are shared with TRBD1. This CDR3 has 16 amino acids. The germline CDR1 and CDR2 sequences are SGHVS and FQNEAQ. V shed 5 bases and J 2 bases; nucleotides not matched to a gene: 8. CDR3 loop: CASSARTGSTYNEQFF. CDR3 nucleotide sequence: TGTGCCAGCAGCGCACGGACAGGGAGCACCTACAATGAGCAGTTCTTC.

This clone was picked up one time. This chain connects TRBV28 to TRBJ2-3, with D possibly being TRBD2 (6 bases). The CDR3 has 16 amino acids. Trimming pared 4 bases from V and 4 bases from J, leaving 18 bases between. Germline CDR1 and CDR2: MDHEN and SYDVKM. CDR3 amino acids: CASSSGLSRVADTQYF. In DNA, the CDR3 is TGTGCCAGCAGTTCGGGACTGTCCAGGGTCGCAGATACGCAGTATTTT.

V gene TRBV7-8 combines with J gene TRBJ2-3; TRBD2 matches at 9 bases. Germline CDR1 and CDR2: SGHVS and FQNEAQ. The CDR3 is 16 residues long. With 5 bases clipped from V and 4 bases from J, the junction kept 10 bases outside the gene matches. The CDR3: CASSGPVAGVADTQYF. CDR3 sequence (DNA): TGTGCCAGCAGCGGGCCGGTAGCGGGAGTGGCAGATACGCAGTATTTT.

The chain carries TRBV19 and TRBJ2-3, with 9 bases fitting TRBD2. Germline CDR1 LNHDA, CDR2 SQIVND (reference sequence). V was clipped by 6 bases and J by 4 bases; unmatched bases: 8. The CDR3 extends over 15 amino acids. The CDR3 protein is CASSGAGGLADTQYF. In nucleotides, the CDR3 is TGTGCCAGTAGCGGGGCGGGGGGGCTGGCAGATACGCAGTATTTT.

Notes on this clone: Other DNA sequences in this sample translate to the same CDR3. The rearrangement links TRBV27 to TRBJ1-2; the match to TRBD1 covers 9 bases. CDR1 is MNHEY, CDR2 SMNVEV, per germline (reference sequence). The CDR3 sequence is 14 residues long. Trimming removed 2 bases from V and 4 bases from J; junction bases left unmatched: 2. CDR3 region: CASSLGQGLYGYTF. The CDR3 DNA reads TGTGCCAGCAGTTTAGGACAGGGGCTCTATGGCTACACCTTC.

CDR3 DNA sequence: TGTGCCAGCAGACAGGGTAACTATGGCTACACCTTC. Translating gives CASRQGNYGYTF. The chain carries TRBV2 and TRBJ1-2; a weak D match, TRBD1 (6 bases). Trimming left V 6 bases short and J 1 base short, with 6 bases between. CDR1 and CDR2 (germline): SNHLY, FYNNEI. This CDR3 spans 12 amino acids.

The chain recombines TRBV11-3 with TRBJ2-7, with 10 bases fitting TRBD2. This CDR3 contains 19 residues. Germline lookup yields CDR1 SGHNT and CDR2 YENEEA. The V segment lost 1 base and the J segment 4 bases; nucleotides outside the gene matches: 16. CDR3 residues: CASSLARARAGGLIYEQYF. The CDR3 bases are TGTGCCAGCAGCTTAGCTCGGGCGAGAGCGGGGGGGCTAATATACGAGCAGTACTTC.

This chain connects TRBV12-5 to TRBJ2-3, with D possibly TRBD2 on 6 matching bases. The CDR3 runs 16 residues. Germline CDR1 reads LGHNT; CDR2 reads FRNRAP. The ends were cut back, 4 bases at V and 2 bases at J, with 16 bases in the middle. This CDR3 is CASGSGSTSFTDTQYF. In DNA, the CDR3 is TGTGCTAGTGGTTCTGGTTCCACTAGCTTCACAGATACGCAGTATTTT.

The chain joins TRBV11-2 to TRBJ2-7; possibly TRBD1 for D (6 bases). Germline V lookup: CDR1 SGHAT, CDR2 FQNNGV. The ends were cut back, 0 bases at V and 1 base at J, with 10 bases in the middle. CDR3 length: 15 amino acids. The CDR3 bases are TGTGCCAGCAGCTTAGATGAGACAGGATCCTACGAGCAGTACTTC. Its translation: CASSLDETGSYEQYF.

This chain joins TRBV11-2 and TRBJ1-3; no clear D. Between the trimmed V and J ends, which lost 6 bases and 4 bases, there was a span of 16 bases. Germline V CDR1 and CDR2: SGHAT, FQNNGV. The CDR3 totals 15 residues. The CDR3 reads CASRLTRVAGNTIYF. In DNA, the CDR3 is TGTGCCAGCAGACTGACTCGAGTAGCCGGAAACACCATATATTTT.